The source of this T cell receptor (beta chain) is a study of T cells in Graves' hyperthyroidism and ophthalmopathy. There are many counts of this clonotype. What was amplified from RNA transcripts were TCR beta CDR3 regions. Researchers ran a first-round RT-PCR on the TCR CDR3 using the HTBI primer set. TCRdb reprocessed the multiplex PCR reads with MiXCR, giving one entry per CDR3 protein. There are 500,000 to 550,000 distinct CDR3 sequences in the sample; 20% to 25% occur only once, and about 25% lies in the top ten. The length of the CDR3 is 11 residues. CDR1 and CDR2 from the germline V gene are SQVTM and ANQGSEA. Trimming left V 7 bases short and J 6 bases short, with 13 bases between.

The source of this sequence is a man between 18 and 29 years old with Graves' hyperthyroidism. The chain links TRBV29-1 to TRBJ2-7, with D possibly being TRBD1 or TRBD2 (5 bases each). The sequenced material came from blood. The CDR3 DNA follows: TGCAGCGGGGGGTCGCAAGGCGAGCAGTACTTC. It specifies CSGGSQGEQYF.